The clone carrying this T cell receptor beta chain was counted a few times. The antigen is unknown. Germline V gene sequence: CDR1 DFQATT, CDR2 SNEGSKA (reference sequence). The CDR3 spans 14 residues. V was clipped by 3 bases and J by 4 bases; unmatched bases: 6. The sample belongs to a study of identical twins. TCRdb reprocessed the 5' RACE reads with MiXCR, giving one entry per CDR3 protein. Of roughly 690,000 distinct CDR3 sequences listed, 5.5% to 6.5% were seen once; the top ten hold 1.5% to 2%. Overall study results and limits: Carriage of fewer insertions was seen in abundant cord blood beta clonotypes, whereas memory repertoires showed none. Out-of-frame alpha sequences shared between twins exhibited an excess of low generation probability.

Sample: naive T cells sorted from blood. The rearrangement links TRBV20-1 to TRBJ2-1, with 7 bases fitting TRBD2. This receptor was taken from a man aged 18 to 29 in good health. The CDR3 protein is CSARTGLPYNEQFF. The DNA of the CDR3 is TGCAGTGCTAGGACGGGACTACCGTACAATGAGCAGTTCTTC.